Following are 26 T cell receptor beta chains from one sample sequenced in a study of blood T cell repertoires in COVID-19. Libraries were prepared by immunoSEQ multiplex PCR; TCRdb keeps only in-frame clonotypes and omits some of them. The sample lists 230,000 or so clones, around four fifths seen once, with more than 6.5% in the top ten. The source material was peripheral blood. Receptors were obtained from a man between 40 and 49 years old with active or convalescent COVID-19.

In nucleotides, the CDR3 is TGTGCCAGCAGTTTATCCCATAACATGAACACTGAAGCTTTCTTT. Translation: CASSLSHNMNTEAFF. The chain employs TRBV28 and TRBJ1-1, with D unclear. Germline values: CDR1 MDHEN, CDR2 SYDVKM. V lost 1 base and J 0 bases, leaving 9 bases between the germline ends. This CDR3 region has 15 residues.

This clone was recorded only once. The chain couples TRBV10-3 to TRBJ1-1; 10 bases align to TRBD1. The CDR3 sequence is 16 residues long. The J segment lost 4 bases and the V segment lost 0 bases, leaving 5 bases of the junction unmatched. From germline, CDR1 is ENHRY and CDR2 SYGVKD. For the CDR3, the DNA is TGTGCCATCAGTGAGTCGGGACAGGGGTCGGGCACTGAAGCTTTCTTT. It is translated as CAISESGQGSGTEAFF.

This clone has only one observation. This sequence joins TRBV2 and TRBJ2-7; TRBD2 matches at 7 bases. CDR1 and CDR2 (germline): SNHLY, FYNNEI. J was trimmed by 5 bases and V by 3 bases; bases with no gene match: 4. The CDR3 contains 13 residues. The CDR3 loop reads CASSETSPDEQYF. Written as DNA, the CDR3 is TGTGCCAGCAGTGAGACTAGCCCGGACGAGCAGTACTTC. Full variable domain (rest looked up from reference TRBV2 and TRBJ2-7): EPEVTQTPSHQVTQMGQEVILRCVPISNHLYFYWYRQILGQKVEFLVSFYNNEISEKSEIFDDQFSVERPDGSNFTLKIRSTKLEDSAMYFCASSETSPDEQYFGPGTRLTVT.

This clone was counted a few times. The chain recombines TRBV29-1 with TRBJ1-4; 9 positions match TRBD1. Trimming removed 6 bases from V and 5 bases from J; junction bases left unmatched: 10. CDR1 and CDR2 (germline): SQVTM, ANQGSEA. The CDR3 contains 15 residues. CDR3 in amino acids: CSVGRSGTGNEKLFF. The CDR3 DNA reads TGCAGCGTAGGAAGATCCGGGACAGGGAATGAAAAACTGTTTTTT.

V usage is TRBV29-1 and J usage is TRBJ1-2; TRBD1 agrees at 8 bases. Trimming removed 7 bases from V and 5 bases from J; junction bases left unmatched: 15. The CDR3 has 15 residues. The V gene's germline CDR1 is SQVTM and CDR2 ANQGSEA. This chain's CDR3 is CSGAYLGQDSYGYTF. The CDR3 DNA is TGCAGCGGGGCATACCTGGGACAGGACTCGTATGGCTACACCTTC.

The CDR3 nucleotides read TGTGCCACCAGTGATTCGACCGGGATTTCCACCTACAATGAGCAGTTCTTC. Protein: CATSDSTGISTYNEQFF. The V and J genes are TRBV24-1 and TRBJ2-1; a weak D match, TRBD2 (5 bases). The length of the CDR3 is 17 residues. Between the trimmed V and J ends, which lost 2 bases and 2 bases, there was a span of 15 bases. The germline V gene has CDR1 KGHDR and CDR2 SFDVKD.

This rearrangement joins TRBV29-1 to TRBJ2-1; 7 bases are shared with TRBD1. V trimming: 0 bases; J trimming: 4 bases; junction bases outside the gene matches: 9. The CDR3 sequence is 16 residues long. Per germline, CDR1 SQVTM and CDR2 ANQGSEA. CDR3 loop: CSVEESGTAVYNEQFF. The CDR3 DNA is TGCAGCGTTGAAGAATCCGGGACAGCCGTATACAATGAGCAGTTCTTC.

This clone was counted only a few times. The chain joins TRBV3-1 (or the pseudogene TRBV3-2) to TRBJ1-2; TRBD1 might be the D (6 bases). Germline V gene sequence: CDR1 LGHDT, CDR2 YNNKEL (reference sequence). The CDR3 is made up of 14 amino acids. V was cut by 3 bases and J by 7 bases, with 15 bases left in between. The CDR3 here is CASSHPTGFSGYTF. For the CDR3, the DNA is TGTGCCAGCAGCCACCCGACAGGTTTCTCTGGCTACACCTTC.

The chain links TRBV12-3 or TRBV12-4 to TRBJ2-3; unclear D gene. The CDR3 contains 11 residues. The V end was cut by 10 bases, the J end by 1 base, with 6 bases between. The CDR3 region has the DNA TGTGCCATAACAGGCACAGATACGCAGTATTTT. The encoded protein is CAITGTDTQYF.

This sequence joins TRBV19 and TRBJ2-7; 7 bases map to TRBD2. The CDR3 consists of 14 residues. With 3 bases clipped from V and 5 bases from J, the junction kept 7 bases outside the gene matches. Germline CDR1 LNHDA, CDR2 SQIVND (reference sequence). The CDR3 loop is CASSMTGGKHEQYF. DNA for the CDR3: TGTGCCAGTAGTATGACCGGGGGGAAACACGAGCAGTACTTC.

The CDR3 DNA sequence: TGTGCCAGTACCCGGAACAGGGTGGGCAATGAAAAACTGTTTTTT. Its protein product is CASTRNRVGNEKLFF. This chain links TRBV19 with TRBJ1-4; D possibly corresponds to TRBD1 (6 bases). The germline CDR1 and CDR2 sequences are LNHDA and SQIVND (reference sequence). V shed 7 bases and J shed 5 bases, with 17 bases lying between them. The CDR3 contains 15 residues.

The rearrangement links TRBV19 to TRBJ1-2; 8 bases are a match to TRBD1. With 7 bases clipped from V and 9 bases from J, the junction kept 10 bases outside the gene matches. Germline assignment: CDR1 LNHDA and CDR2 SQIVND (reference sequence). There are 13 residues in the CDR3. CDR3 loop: CASNTGGDGSYTF. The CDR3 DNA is TGTGCCAGTAATACAGGGGGGGACGGGAGCTACACCTTC. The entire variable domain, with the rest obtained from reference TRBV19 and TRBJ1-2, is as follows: DGGITQSPKYLFRKEGQNVTLSCEQNLNHDAMYWYRQDPGQGLRLIYYSQIVNDFQKGDIAEGYSVSREKKESFPLTVTSAQKNPTAFYLCASNTGGDGSYTFGSGTRLTVV.

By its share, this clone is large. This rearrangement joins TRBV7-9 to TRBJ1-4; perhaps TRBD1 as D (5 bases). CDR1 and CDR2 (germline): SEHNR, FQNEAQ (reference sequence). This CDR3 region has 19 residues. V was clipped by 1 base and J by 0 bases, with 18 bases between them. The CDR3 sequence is CASSLEQGVLSATNEKLFF. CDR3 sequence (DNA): TGTGCCAGCAGCTTAGAGCAAGGGGTCCTGTCTGCAACTAATGAAAAACTGTTTTTT.

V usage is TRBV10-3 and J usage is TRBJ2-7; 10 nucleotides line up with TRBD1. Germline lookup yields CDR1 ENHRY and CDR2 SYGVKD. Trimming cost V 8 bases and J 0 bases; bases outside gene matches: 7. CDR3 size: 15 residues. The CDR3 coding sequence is TGTGCCATCGGGATGACAGGGGGCGCCTCCTACGAGCAGTACTTC. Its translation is CAIGMTGGASYEQYF.

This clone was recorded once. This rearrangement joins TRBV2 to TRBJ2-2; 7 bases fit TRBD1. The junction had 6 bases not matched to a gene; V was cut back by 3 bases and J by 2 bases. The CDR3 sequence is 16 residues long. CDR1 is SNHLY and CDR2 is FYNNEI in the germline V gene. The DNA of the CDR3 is TGTGCCAGCAGTGAGCCGACAGGGTTTAACACCGGGGAGCTGTTTTTT. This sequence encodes CASSEPTGFNTGELFF.

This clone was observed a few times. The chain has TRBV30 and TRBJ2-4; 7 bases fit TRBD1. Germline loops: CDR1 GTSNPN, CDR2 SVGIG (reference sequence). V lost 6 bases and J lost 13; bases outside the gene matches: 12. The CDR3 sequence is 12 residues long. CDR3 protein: CACSKGQSSQYF. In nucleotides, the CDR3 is TGTGCCTGCTCTAAGGGACAGTCGTCCCAGTACTTC.

CDR3 coding DNA: TGTGCCAGCAGTACAACACAGGGGGTCTATGGCTACACCTTC. It encodes CASSTTQGVYGYTF. This chain joins TRBV27 and TRBJ1-2, with 8 bases matching TRBD1. From germline, CDR1 is MNHEY and CDR2 SMNVEV (reference sequence). The V segment lost 5 bases and the J segment 4 bases; nucleotides outside the gene matches: 6. The CDR3 is 14 amino acids.

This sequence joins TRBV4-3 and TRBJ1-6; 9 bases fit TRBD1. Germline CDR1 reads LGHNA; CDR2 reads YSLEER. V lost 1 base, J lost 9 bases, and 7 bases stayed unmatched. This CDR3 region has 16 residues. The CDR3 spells CASSQGTGASGSPLHF. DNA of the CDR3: TGCGCCAGCAGCCAAGGGACAGGGGCCTCCGGTTCACCCCTCCACTTT.

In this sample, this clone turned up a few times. The CDR3 DNA is TGTGCCTGGATTGGACAGGGGAGGTACTATGGCTACACCTTC. Its translation is CAWIGQGRYYGYTF. The chain couples TRBV30 to TRBJ1-2, with 9 bases fitting TRBD1. The CDR3 has 14 amino acids. CDR1 is GTSNPN and CDR2 is SVGIG in the germline V gene (reference sequence). V lost 4 bases to trimming and J lost 3 bases; unmatched junction nucleotides: 6.

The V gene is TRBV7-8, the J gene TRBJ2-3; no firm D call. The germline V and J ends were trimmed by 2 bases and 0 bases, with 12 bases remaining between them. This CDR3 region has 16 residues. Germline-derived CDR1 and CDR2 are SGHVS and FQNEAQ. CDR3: CASSLYRESSTDTQYF. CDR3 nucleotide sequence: TGTGCCAGCAGCTTATATCGAGAATCTAGCACAGATACGCAGTATTTT.

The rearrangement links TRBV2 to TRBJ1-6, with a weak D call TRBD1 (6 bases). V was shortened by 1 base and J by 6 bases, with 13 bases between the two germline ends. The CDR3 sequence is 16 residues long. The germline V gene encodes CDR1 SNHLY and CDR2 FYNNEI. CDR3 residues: CASSEGGGYSNSPLHF. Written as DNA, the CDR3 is TGTGCCAGCAGTGAAGGAGGGGGATATTCTAATTCACCCCTCCACTTT. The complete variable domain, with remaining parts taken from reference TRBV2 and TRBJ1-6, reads EPEVTQTPSHQVTQMGQEVILRCVPISNHLYFYWYRQILGQKVEFLVSFYNNEISEKSEIFDDQFSVERPDGSNFTLKIRSTKLEDSAMYFCASSEGGGYSNSPLHFGNGTRLTVT.

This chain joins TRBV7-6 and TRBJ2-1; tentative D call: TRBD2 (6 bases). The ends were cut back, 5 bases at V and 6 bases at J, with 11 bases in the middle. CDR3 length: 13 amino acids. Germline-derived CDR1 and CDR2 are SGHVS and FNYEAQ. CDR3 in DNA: TGTGCCAGCAGCGAGGGACTTCGCAATGAGCAGTTCTTC. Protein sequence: CASSEGLRNEQFF.

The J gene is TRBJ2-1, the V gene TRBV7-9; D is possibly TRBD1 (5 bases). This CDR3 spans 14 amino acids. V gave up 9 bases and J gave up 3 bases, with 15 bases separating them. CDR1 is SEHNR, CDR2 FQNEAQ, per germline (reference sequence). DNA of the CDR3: TGTGCCAGGGCACTGGTACAGGTCTACAATGAGCAGTTCTTC. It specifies CARALVQVYNEQFF.

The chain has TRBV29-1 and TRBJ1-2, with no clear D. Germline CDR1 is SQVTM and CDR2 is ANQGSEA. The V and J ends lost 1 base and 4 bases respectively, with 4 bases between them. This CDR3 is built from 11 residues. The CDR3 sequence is CSVEASYGYTF. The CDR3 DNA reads TGCAGCGTTGAAGCCAGCTATGGCTACACCTTC.

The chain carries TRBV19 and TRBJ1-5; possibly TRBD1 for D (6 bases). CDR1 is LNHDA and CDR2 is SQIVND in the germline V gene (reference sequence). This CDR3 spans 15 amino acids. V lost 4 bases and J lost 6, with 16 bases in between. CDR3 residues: CASSSRGGPGQPQHF. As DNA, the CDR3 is TGTGCCAGTAGTAGCCGGGGGGGGCCAGGTCAGCCCCAGCATTTT.

The CDR3 region has the DNA TGTGCCAGCAGCTTGGGACTAGCGACAGATACGCAGTATTTT. This codes for CASSLGLATDTQYF. The V call is TRBV5-4, the J call TRBJ2-3; 8 nucleotides agree with TRBD2. CDR1 is SGHNT and CDR2 is YYREEE in the germline V gene (reference sequence). The CDR3 sequence is 14 residues long. After removal of 0 bases from V and 3 bases from J, the junction contained 0 bases not matched to a gene.